This TCR beta chain was sequenced during a study of T-cell memory formation after mild COVID-19. Study-wide points: Some clones that responded turned up in pre-infection memory, which suggests that cross-reactive memory joined in.

Details on this clonotype: Antigen: not known.

Trimming pared 5 bases from V and 2 bases from J, leaving 22 bases between. There are 18 residues in the CDR3. The germline V gene has CDR1 DFQATT and CDR2 SNEGSKA (reference sequence). TCR alpha and TCR beta cDNA libraries with sample barcodes and UMIs came from 5'RACE using constant-segment primers. MiXCR was run by TCRdb on the 5' RACE reads, yielding one entry per CDR3 protein. The table records some 350,000 distinct CDR3 sequences, 13% of them present only once. The sequence came from a young man who had mild COVID-19 (a few samples of this study predate the infection). Cell type and time point are not known. This sequence joins TRBV20-1 and TRBJ2-6; D gene ambiguous. Input material: PBMCs or a T cell subset sorted from them (not recorded which). The CDR3, as DNA: TGCAGTGCTTCCAATAGACCCCTCTTGAGAGCTGGGGCCAACGTCCTGACTTTC. Its protein is CSASNRPLLRAGANVLTF.